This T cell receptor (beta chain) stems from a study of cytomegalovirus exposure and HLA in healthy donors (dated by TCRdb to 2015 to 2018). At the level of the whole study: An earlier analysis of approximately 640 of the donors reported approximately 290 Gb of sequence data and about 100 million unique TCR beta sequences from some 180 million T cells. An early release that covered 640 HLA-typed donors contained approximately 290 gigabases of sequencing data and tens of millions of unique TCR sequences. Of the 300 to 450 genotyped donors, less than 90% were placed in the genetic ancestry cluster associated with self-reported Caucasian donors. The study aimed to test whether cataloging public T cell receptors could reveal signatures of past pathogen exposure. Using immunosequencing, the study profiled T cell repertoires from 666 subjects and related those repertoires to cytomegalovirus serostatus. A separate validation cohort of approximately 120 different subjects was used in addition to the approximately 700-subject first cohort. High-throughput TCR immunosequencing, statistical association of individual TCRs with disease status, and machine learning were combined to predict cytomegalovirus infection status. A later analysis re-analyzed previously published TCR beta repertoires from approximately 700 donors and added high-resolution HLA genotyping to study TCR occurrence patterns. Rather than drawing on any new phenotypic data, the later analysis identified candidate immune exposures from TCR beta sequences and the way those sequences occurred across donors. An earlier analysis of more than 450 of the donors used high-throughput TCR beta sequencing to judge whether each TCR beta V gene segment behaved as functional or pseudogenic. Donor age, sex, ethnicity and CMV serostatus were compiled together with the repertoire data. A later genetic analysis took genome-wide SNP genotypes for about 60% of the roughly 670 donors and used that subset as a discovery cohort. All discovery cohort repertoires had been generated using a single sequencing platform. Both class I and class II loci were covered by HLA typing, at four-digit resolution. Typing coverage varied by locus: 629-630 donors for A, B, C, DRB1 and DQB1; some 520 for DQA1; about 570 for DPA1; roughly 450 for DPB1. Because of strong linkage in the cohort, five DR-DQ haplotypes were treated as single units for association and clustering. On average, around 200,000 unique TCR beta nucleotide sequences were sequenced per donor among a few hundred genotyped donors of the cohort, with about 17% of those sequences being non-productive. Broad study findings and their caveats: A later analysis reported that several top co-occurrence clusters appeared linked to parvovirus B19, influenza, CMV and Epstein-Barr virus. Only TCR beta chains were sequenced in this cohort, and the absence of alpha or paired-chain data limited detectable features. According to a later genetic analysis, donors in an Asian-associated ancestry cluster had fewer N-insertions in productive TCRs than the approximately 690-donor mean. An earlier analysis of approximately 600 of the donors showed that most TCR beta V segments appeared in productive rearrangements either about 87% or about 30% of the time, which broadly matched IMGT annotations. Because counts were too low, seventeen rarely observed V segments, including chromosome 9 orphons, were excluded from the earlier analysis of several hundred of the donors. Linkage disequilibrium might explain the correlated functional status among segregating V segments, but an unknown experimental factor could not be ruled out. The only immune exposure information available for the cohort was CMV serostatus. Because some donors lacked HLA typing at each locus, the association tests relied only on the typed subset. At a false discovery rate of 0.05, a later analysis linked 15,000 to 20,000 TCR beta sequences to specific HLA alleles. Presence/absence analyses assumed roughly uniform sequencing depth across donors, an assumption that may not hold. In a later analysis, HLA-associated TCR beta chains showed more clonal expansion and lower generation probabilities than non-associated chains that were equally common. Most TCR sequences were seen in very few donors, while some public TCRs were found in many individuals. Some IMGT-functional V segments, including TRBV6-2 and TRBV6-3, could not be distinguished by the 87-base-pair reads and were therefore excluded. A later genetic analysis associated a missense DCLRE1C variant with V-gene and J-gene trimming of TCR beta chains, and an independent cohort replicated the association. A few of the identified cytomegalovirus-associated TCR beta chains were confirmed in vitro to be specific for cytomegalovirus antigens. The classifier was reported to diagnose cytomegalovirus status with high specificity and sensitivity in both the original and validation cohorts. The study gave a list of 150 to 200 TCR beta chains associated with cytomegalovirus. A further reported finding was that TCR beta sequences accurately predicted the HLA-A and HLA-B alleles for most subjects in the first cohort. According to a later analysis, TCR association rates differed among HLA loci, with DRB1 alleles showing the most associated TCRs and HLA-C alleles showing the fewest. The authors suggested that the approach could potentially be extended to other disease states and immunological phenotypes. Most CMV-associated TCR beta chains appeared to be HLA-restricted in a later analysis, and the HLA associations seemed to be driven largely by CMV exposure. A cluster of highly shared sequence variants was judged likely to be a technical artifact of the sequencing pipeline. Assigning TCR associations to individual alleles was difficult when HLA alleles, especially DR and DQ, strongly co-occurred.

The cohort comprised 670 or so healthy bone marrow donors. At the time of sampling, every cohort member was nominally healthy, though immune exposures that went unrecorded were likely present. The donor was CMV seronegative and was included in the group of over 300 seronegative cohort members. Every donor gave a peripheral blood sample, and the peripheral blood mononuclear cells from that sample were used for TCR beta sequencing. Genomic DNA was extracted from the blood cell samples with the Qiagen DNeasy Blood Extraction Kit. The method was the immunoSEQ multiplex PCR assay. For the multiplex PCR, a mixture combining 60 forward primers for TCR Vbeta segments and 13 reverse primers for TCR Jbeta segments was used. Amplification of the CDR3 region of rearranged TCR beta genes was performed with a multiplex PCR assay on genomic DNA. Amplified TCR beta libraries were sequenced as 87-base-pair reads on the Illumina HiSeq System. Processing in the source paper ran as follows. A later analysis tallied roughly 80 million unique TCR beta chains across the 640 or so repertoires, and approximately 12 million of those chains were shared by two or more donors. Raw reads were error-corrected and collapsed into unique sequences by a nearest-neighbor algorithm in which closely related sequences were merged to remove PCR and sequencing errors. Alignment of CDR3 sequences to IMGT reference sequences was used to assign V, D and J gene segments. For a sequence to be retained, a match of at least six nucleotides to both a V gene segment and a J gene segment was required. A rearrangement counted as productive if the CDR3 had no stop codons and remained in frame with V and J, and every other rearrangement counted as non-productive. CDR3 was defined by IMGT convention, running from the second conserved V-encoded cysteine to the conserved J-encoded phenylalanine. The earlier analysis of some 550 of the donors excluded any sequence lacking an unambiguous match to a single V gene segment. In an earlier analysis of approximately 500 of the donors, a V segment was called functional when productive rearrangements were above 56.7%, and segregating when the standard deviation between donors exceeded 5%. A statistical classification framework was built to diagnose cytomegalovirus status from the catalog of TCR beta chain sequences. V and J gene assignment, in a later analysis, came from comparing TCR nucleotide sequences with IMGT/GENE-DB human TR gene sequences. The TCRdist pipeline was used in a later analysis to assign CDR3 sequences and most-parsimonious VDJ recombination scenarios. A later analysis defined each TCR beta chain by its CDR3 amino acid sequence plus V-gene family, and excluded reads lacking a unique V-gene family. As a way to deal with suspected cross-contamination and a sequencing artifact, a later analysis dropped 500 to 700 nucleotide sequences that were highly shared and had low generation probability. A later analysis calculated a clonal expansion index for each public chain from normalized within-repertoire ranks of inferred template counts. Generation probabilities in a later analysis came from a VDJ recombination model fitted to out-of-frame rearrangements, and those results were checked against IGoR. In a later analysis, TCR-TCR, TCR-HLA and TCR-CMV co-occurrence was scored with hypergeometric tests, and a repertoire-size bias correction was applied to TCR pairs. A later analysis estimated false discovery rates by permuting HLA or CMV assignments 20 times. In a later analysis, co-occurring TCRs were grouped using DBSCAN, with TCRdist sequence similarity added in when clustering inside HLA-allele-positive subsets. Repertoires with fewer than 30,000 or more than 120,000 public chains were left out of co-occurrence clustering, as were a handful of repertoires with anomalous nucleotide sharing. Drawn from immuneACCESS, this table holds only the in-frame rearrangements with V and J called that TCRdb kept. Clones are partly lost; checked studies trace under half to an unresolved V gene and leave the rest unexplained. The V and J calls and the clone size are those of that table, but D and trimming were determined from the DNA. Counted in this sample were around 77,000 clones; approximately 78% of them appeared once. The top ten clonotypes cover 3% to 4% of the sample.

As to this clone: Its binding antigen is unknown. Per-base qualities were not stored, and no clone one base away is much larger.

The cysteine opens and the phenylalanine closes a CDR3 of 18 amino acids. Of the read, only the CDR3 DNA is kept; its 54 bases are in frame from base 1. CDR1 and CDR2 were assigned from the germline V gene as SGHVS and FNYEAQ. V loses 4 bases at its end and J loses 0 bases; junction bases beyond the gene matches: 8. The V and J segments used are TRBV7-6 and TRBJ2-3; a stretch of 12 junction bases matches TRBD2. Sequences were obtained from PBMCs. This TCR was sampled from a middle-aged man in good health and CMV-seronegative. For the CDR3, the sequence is CASSSRTSGVGSTDTQYF. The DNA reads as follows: TGTGCCAGCAGCTCCCGGACTAGCGGGGTGGGTAGCACAGATACGCAGTATTTT. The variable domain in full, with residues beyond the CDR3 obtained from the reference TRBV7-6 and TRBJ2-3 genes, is GAGVSQSPRYKVTKRGQDVALRCDPISGHVSLYWYRQALGQGPEFLTYFNYEAQQDKSGLPNDRFSAERPEGSISTLTIQRTEQRDSAMYRCASSSRTSGVGSTDTQYFGPGTRLTVL.